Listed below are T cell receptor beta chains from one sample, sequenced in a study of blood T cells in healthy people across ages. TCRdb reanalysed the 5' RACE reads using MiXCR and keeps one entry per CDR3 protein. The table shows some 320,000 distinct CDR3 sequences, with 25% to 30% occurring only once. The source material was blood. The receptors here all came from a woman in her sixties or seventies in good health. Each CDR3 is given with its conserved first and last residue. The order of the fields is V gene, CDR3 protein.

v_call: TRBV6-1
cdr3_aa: CASSERLTGDEKLFF

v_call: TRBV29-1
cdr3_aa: CSVTTATYEQYF

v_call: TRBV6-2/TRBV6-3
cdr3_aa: CASSYSYRPANTGELFF

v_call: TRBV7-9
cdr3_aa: CASSTGTGGRGNQPQHF

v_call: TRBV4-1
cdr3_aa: CASSQLGTGGNYGYTF

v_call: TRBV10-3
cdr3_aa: CAISESGIGAKNIQYF

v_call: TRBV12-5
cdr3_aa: CASGSLIYEQYF

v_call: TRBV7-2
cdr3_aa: CASSTGTSGRRRGYEQYF

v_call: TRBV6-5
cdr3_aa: CASSYSGSSGRNEQFF

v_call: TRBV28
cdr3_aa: CASTLTASSYEQYF

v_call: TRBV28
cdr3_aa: CASSPRTSGSDEQFF

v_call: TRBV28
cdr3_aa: CASSPDLREVSYNEQFF

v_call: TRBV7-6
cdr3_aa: CASSLEISFSETQYF

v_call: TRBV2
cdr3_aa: CASSEALLFDRVAQPQHF

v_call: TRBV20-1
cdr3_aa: CSAEIWGQATSSSYNEQFF

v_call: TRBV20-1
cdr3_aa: CSDGGRDTEAFF

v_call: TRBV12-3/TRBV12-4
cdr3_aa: CASRGQGASGELFF

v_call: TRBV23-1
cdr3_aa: CASSHPDWYNQPQHF

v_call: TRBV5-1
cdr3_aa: CASQGVQAGANVLTF

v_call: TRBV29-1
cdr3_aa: CSKTRTHTVSNQPQHF

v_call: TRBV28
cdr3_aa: CASSFPQGVKNQPQHF

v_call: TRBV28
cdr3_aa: CASSREDTQYF

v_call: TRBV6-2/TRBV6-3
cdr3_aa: CASKRGYTDTQYF

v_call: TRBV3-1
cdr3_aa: CASSQGRGSGMSSYNEQFF

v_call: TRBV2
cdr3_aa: CASSPNSRLAGEQYF

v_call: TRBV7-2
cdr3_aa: CASSPALAGTDTQYF

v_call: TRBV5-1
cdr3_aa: CASSLGQPNEKLFF

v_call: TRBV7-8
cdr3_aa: CASSSGPSGSSYNEQFF

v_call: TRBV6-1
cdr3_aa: CASSATPAKNIQYF

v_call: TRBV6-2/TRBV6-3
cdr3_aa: CASSPRSSEKLFF

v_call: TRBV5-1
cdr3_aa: CASSSLRGSEAFF

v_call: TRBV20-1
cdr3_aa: CSARALMNYEQYF

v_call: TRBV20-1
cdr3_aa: CSARDSVVLPSTDTQYF

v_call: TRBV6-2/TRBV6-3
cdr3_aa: CASKRVDNQPQHF

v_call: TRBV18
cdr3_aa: CASSTGTGLSEQYF

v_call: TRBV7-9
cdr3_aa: CASSLGLRQGNYEQYF

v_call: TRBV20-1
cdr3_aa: CSAVRDSNQPQHF